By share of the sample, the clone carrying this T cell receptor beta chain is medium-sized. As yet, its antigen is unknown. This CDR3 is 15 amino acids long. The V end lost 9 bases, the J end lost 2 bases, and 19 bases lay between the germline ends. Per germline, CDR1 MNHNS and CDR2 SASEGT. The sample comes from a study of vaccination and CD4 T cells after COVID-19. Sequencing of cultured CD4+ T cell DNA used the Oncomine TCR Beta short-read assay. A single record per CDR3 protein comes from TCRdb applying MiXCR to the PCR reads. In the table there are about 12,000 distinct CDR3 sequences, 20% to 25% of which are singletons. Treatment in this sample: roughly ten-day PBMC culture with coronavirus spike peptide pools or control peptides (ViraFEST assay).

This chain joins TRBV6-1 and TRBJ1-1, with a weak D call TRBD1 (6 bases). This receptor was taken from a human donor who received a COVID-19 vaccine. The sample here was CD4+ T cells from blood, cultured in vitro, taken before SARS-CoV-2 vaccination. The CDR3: CASEGNRGHNTEAFF. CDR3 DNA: TGTGCCAGTGAGGGAAATCGGGGACATAACACTGAAGCTTTCTTT.